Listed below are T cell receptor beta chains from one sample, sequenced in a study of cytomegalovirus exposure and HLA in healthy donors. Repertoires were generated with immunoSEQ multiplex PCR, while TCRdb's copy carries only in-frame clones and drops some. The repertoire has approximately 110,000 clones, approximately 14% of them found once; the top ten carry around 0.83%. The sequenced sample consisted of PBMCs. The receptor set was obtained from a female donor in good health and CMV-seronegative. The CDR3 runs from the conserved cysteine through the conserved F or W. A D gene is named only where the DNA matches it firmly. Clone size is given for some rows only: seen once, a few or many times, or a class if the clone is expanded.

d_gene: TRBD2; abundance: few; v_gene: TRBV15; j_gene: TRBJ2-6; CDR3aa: CATSRGGLAGVPGANVLTF; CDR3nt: TGTGCCACCAGCAGAGGGGGACTAGCGGGAGTTCCTGGGGCCAACGTCCTGACTTTC
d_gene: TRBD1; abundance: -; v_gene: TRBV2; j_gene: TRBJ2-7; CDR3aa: CASTRDRGLGEQYF; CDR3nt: TGTGCCAGTACCCGGGACAGGGGGCTGGGCGAGCAGTACTTC
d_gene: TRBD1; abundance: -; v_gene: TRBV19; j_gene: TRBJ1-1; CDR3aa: CASSIGTGNTEAFF; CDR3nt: TGTGCCAGTAGTATTGGGACAGGGAACACTGAAGCTTTCTTT
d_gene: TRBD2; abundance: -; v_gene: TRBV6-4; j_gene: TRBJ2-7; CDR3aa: CASTKTGGSTSGRNYEQYF; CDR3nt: TGTGCCAGCACTAAGACAGGGGGATCCACTAGCGGGAGAAACTACGAGCAGTACTTC
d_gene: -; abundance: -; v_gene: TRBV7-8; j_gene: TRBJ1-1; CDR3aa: CASSPRNTEAFF; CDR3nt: TGTGCCAGCAGCCCGAGGAACACTGAAGCTTTCTTT
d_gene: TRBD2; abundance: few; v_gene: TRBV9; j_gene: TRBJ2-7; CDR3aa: CASSPSGKPYEQYF; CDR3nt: TGTGCCAGCAGCCCCAGCGGGAAACCCTACGAGCAGTACTTC
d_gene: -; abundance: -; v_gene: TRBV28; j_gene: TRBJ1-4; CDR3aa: CASSLTGVKANEKLFF; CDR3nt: TGTGCCAGCAGTTTAACGGGGGTTAAGGCTAATGAAAAACTGTTTTTT
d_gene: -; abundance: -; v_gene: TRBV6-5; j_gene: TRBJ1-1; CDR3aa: CASSYLTSGAEAFF; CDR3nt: TGTGCCAGCAGTTACTTGACCTCCGGAGCTGAAGCTTTCTTT
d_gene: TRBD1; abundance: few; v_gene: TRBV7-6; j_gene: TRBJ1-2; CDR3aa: CASSQGQNYGYTF; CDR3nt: TGTGCCAGCAGCCAGGGACAGAACTATGGCTACACCTTC
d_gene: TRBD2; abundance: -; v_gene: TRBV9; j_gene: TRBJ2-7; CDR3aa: CASSATPGGAYEQYF; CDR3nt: TGTGCCAGCAGCGCCACCCCCGGGGGGGCCTACGAGCAGTACTTC
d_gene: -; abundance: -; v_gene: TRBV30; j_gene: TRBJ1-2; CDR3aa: CAWSVVDSHGYTF; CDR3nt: TGTGCCTGGAGTGTAGTGGACAGCCATGGCTACACCTTC
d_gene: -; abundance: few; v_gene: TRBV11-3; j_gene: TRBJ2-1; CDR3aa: CASSFGYEQFF; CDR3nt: TGTGCCAGCAGCTTCGGGTATGAGCAGTTCTTC
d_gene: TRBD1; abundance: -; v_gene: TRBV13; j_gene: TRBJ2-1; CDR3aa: CASSRQGNNEQFF; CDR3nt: TGTGCCAGCAGCAGACAGGGGAACAATGAGCAGTTCTTC
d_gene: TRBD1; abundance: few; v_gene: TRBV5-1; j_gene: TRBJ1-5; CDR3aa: CASSLTGDSNQPQHF; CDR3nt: TGCGCCAGCAGCTTGACAGGGGATAGCAATCAGCCCCAGCATTTT
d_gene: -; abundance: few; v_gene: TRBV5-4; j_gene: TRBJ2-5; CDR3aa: CASSLEGGGETQYF; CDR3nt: TGTGCCAGCAGCTTGGAGGGGGGGGGAGAGACCCAGTACTTC
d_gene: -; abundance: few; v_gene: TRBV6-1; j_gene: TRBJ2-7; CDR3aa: CASSEHYEQYF; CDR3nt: TGTGCCAGCAGTGAACACTACGAGCAGTACTTC
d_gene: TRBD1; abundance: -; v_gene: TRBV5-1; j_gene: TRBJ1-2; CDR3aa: CASSAEPGQYYGYTF; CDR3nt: TGCGCCAGCAGCGCGGAACCGGGACAGTACTATGGCTACACCTTC
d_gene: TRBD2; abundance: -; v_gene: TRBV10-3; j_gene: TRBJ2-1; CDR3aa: CAISAGLAGNNEQFF; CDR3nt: TGTGCCATCAGCGCCGGACTAGCGGGGAACAATGAGCAGTTCTTC
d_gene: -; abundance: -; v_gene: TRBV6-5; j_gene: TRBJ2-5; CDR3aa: CASSYSGSQETQYF; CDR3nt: TGTGCCAGCAGTTACTCTGGGAGTCAAGAGACCCAGTACTTC
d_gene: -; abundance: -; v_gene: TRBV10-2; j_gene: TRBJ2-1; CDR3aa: CASSEGTLRYNEQFF; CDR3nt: TGCGCCAGCAGTGAGGGTACGCTAAGATACAATGAGCAGTTCTTC
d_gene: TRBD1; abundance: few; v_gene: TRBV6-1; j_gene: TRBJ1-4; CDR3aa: CASGTGGFGEKLFF; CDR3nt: TGTGCCAGCGGGACAGGGGGTTTTGGTGAAAAACTGTTTTTT
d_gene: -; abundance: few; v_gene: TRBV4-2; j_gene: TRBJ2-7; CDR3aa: CASSQDGAVGEQYF; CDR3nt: TGTGCCAGCAGCCAAGATGGGGCTGTAGGCGAGCAGTACTTC
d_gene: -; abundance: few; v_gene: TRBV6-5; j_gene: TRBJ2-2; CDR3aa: CASSSLRGRLFF; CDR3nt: TGTGCCAGCAGTTCCCTGCGGGGTCGGCTGTTTTTT
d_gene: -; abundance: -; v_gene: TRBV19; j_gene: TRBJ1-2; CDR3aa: CASKQGSVYGYTF; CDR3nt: TGTGCCAGTAAACAGGGCTCTGTCTATGGCTACACCTTC
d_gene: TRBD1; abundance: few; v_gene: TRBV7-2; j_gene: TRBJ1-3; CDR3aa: CASRRTGVHSGNTIYF; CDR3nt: TGTGCCAGCAGAAGGACAGGGGTCCACTCTGGAAACACCATATATTTT
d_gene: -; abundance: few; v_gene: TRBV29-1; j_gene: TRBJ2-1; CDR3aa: CSVFKTGPGDNEQFF; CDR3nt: TGCAGCGTTTTTAAGACCGGGCCAGGGGACAATGAGCAGTTCTTC
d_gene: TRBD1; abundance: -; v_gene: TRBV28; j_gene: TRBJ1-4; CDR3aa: CASSPRTGGPEDEKLFF; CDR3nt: TGTGCCAGCAGTCCCCGGACAGGGGGCCCAGAGGATGAAAAACTGTTTTTT
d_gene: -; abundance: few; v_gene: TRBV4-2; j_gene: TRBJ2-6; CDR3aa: CASSLRRVAGPSGANVLTF; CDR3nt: TGTGCCAGCAGCTTACGGAGGGTGGCAGGACCCTCTGGGGCCAACGTCCTGACTTTC
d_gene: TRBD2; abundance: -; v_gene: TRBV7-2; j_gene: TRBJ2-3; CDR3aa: CASSLVSGGADTQYF; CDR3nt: TGTGCCAGCAGCTTAGTTTCCGGGGGGGCGGATACGCAGTATTTT
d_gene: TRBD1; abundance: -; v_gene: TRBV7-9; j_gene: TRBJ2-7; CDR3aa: CASSSTGYTYEQYF; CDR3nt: TGTGCCAGCAGCTCGACAGGGTACACCTACGAGCAGTACTTC
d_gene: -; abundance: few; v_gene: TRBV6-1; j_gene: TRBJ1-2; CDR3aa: CASSEAPFTEGAGYGYTF; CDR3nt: TGTGCCAGCAGTGAAGCTCCATTCACAGAGGGCGCAGGCTATGGCTACACCTTC
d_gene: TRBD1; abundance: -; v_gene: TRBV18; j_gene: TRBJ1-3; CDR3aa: CASSPALGTGGNTIYF; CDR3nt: TGTGCCAGCTCACCCGCCTTAGGGACAGGTGGAAACACCATATATTTT
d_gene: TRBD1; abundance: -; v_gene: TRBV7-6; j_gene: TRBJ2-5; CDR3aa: CASSLARVGRGRETQYF; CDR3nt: TGTGCCAGCAGCTTAGCGCGGGTGGGCAGGGGGAGAGAGACCCAGTACTTC
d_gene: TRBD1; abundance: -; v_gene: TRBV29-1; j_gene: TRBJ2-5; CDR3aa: CSVTDRGRVEETQYF; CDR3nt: TGCAGCGTTACGGACAGGGGTCGGGTAGAGGAGACCCAGTACTTC
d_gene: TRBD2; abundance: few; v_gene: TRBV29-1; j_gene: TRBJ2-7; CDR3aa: CSVAGTSGGAYEQYF; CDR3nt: TGCAGCGTGGCCGGGACTAGCGGGGGGGCCTACGAGCAGTACTTC
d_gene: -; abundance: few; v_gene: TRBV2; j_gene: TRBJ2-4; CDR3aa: CAGTQGAKNIQYF; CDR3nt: TGTGCCGGTACCCAGGGGGCCAAAAACATTCAGTACTTC
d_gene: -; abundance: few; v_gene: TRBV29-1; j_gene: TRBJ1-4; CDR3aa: CSVTGRTAPEGEKLFF; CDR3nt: TGCAGCGTCACCGGCCGGACAGCACCCGAGGGGGAAAAACTGTTTTTT
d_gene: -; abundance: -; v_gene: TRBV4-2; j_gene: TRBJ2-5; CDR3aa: CASTPAERAGETQYF; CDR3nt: TGTGCCAGCACCCCCGCGGAGAGGGCCGGAGAGACCCAGTACTTC
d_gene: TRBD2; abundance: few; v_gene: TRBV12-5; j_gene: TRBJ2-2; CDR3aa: CASGFRGLAGGPMVGELFF; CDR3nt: TGTGCTAGTGGTTTCAGGGGACTAGCGGGGGGGCCTATGGTCGGGGAGCTGTTTTTT
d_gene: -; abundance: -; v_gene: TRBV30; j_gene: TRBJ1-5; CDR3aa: CAWSQPRGYGNQPQHF; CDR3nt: TGTGCCTGGAGTCAACCCCGGGGGTACGGGAATCAGCCCCAGCATTTT
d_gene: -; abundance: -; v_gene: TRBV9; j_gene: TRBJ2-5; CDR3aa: CASRSTGSETQYF; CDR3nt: TGTGCCAGCAGGTCGACAGGATCGGAGACCCAGTACTTC